The 10 T cell receptor beta chains listed next were all sequenced from one sample in a study of T cell responses to AZD1222 COVID-19 vaccine. Sequencing was performed with immunoSEQ multiplex PCR; in TCRdb, only in-frame clones are kept and a portion is missing. The sample consists of tens of thousands of clones, roughly 86% of them appearing once. Here the sequenced sample was peripheral blood, taken 28 days after the second AZD1222 dose. These receptors all stem from an adult who received the AZD1222 COVID-19 vaccine.

This clone was seen a single time. The V gene is TRBV7-8, the J gene TRBJ1-4; D may be TRBD1 (6 bases). This CDR3 contains 14 residues. V gave up 5 bases and J gave up 7 bases, with 14 bases separating them. CDR1 and CDR2 from the germline V gene are SGHVS and FQNEAQ. CDR3 amino acids: CASSLGGRGEKLFF. The CDR3 nucleotides read TGTGCCAGCAGCCTGGGTGGCAGGGGTGAAAAACTGTTTTTT.

The rearrangement joins TRBV5-1 to TRBJ2-5; D gene uncertain. Trimming took 2 bases from V and 1 from J, leaving 0 bases between them. Germline CDR1 reads SGHRS; CDR2 reads YFSETQ. The CDR3 contains 11 residues. For the CDR3, the DNA is TGCGCCAGCAGCTTCCAAGAGACCCAGTACTTC. Its translation is CASSFQETQYF.

This sequence joins TRBV5-4 and TRBJ2-4; TRBD1 matches 8 bases. The V and J ends lost 3 bases and 6 bases, in that order; junction bases with no gene match: 8. Germline-derived CDR1 and CDR2 are SGHNT and YYREEE (reference sequence). This CDR3 contains 15 residues. CDR3 DNA: TGTGCCAGCAGCTCGTCAGGGGGCGCCGGAAACATTCAGTACTTC. This gives the protein CASSSSGGAGNIQYF.

This clone showed up just once. The chain joins TRBV6-5 to TRBJ1-2; maybe TRBD1 (6 bases). Germline V gives CDR1 MNHEY, CDR2 SVGAGI. V gave up 6 bases and J gave up 7 bases, with 15 bases separating them. This CDR3 has 13 residues. In nucleotides, the CDR3 is TGTGCCAGCAGGTCAACAGGGTACGGTGGCTACACCTTC. Protein sequence: CASRSTGYGGYTF.

The chain has TRBV2 and TRBJ2-7; 7 bases map to TRBD1. V gave up 5 bases and J gave up 3 bases; unmatched junction bases: 4. There are 13 residues in the CDR3. Germline values: CDR1 SNHLY, CDR2 FYNNEI. In nucleotides, the CDR3 is TGTGCCAGCAGTCTGGACAGGTACTACGAGCAGTACTTC. Translation: CASSLDRYYEQYF.

The chain joins TRBV4-2 to TRBJ2-7, with TRBD1 identical over 7 bases. Germline CDR1 reads LGHNA; CDR2 reads YNFKEQ. V shed 0 bases and J 2 bases; nucleotides not matched to a gene: 13. The CDR3 is 18 residues long. The CDR3 nucleotides read TGTGCCAGCAGCCAAGATCGTTCAACCGGGACAGTGGCCTACGAGCAGTACTTC. It codes for CASSQDRSTGTVAYEQYF.

A few counts support this clone. The chain links TRBV19 to TRBJ1-6; weak D call: TRBD1 (6 bases). CDR3 length: 13 residues. The V and J ends lost 10 bases and 5 bases respectively, with 12 bases between them. Germline V gives CDR1 LNHDA, CDR2 SQIVND (reference sequence). CDR3: CATRDINNSPLHF. The CDR3 nucleotides read TGTGCCACTCGGGACATTAATAATTCACCCCTCCACTTT.

The chain recombines TRBV18 with TRBJ2-2, with D tentatively TRBD1 (6 bases). V lost 5 bases and J 2 bases, leaving 15 bases between the germline ends. The CDR3 consists of 16 residues. Germline CDR1 reads KGHSH; CDR2 reads LQKENI. This CDR3 reads CASSTYPGTNTGELFF. DNA for the CDR3: TGTGCCAGCTCAACGTACCCCGGGACAAACACCGGGGAGCTGTTTTTT. Using reference TRBV18 and TRBJ2-2 for the parts outside the CDR3, the full variable domain is NAGVMQNPRHLVRRRGQEARLRCSPMKGHSHVYWYRQLPEEGLKFMVYLQKENIIDESGMPKERFSAEFPKEGPSILRIQQVVRGDSAAYFCASSTYPGTNTGELFFGEGSRLTVL.

The V and J genes are TRBV15 and TRBJ1-5, with TRBD1 matching 9 bases. The CDR3 is 17 amino acids. Germline-derived CDR1 and CDR2 are LNHNV and YYDKDF (reference sequence). Unmatched junction bases numbered 5, after V lost 1 base and J lost 1 base. For the CDR3, the DNA is TGTGCCACCAGCAGAGTTCGGACAGGGGCCAGCAATCAGCCCCAGCATTTT. Translating gives CATSRVRTGASNQPQHF.

This clone was detected a few times. The J gene is TRBJ1-2, the V gene TRBV7-3; D is possibly TRBD1 (5 bases). V lost 5 bases and J lost 7, with 20 bases in between. Germline loops: CDR1 SGHTA, CDR2 FQGTGA. CDR3 length: 15 residues. The CDR3 DNA follows: TGTGCCAGCAGCCAGGGAGGTCCCCTCTCGGCTGGCTACACCTTC. Its translation: CASSQGGPLSAGYTF.